These T cell receptor beta chains were read from a single sample in a study of blood T cell repertoires in COVID-19. This table comes from immunoSEQ multiplex PCR, and its TCRdb copy is limited to in-frame clones, with some not included. The sample lists around 97,000 clones, about 80% seen once, with about 12% in the top ten. Sequencing input: peripheral blood. The receptor source for this set is a human donor in a cohort sampled during active COVID-19. The CDR3 runs from the conserved cysteine through the conserved F or W. A D gene is named only where the DNA matches it firmly. Some rows have no size entry. The others give once, few or many, or a class for an expanded clone.

j_call: TRBJ1-2
d_call: TRBD1
clone_size: NA
v_call: TRBV2
cdr3_nt: TGTGCCAGCAGTGAAAGGACAGGCCCCCTGTTC
cdr3_aa: CASSERTGPLF

j_call: TRBJ1-5
d_call: NA
clone_size: NA
v_call: TRBV5-5
cdr3_nt: TGTGCCAGCAGCTTTCAGGGGAGTCAGCCCCAGCATTTT
cdr3_aa: CASSFQGSQPQHF

j_call: TRBJ2-3
d_call: TRBD2
clone_size: NA
v_call: TRBV7-6
cdr3_nt: TGTGCCAGCAGCTTAACACTAGCGGTGGGGACAGATACGCAGTATTTT
cdr3_aa: CASSLTLAVGTDTQYF

j_call: TRBJ1-5
d_call: NA
clone_size: NA
v_call: TRBV2
cdr3_nt: TGTGCCAGCAGTGAACGCCTACAGGGAAGTCAGCCCCAGCATTTT
cdr3_aa: CASSERLQGSQPQHF

j_call: TRBJ2-3
d_call: TRBD2
clone_size: NA
v_call: TRBV7-9
cdr3_nt: TGTGCCAGCAGCCGTAGCGGGGGGGGCACAGATACGCAGTATTTT
cdr3_aa: CASSRSGGGTDTQYF

j_call: TRBJ2-2
d_call: TRBD2
clone_size: NA
v_call: TRBV2
cdr3_nt: TGTGCCAGCAGTGCAGGCGGGGGGAACACCGGGGAGCTGTTTTTT
cdr3_aa: CASSAGGGNTGELFF

j_call: TRBJ2-5
d_call: TRBD2
clone_size: once
v_call: TRBV28
cdr3_nt: TGTGCCAGCAGGTCTCCAGGGAGGGGAGAGACCCAGTACTTC
cdr3_aa: CASRSPGRGETQYF

j_call: TRBJ1-6
d_call: TRBD1
clone_size: few
v_call: TRBV3-1/TRBV3-2
cdr3_nt: TGTGCCAGCAGCCATACAAGACAGGGGCCGAATTCACCCCTCCACTTT
cdr3_aa: CASSHTRQGPNSPLHF

j_call: TRBJ2-3
d_call: TRBD1
clone_size: NA
v_call: TRBV11-3
cdr3_nt: TGTGCCAGCAGCTCGGGGACAGGGAGCACAGATACGCAGTATTTT
cdr3_aa: CASSSGTGSTDTQYF

j_call: TRBJ1-2
d_call: NA
clone_size: NA
v_call: TRBV18
cdr3_nt: TGTGCCAGCTCACCAAAGACAGGTTGGGGCTATGGCTACACCTTC
cdr3_aa: CASSPKTGWGYGYTF

j_call: TRBJ1-1
d_call: TRBD1
clone_size: NA
v_call: TRBV3-1/TRBV3-2
cdr3_nt: TGTGCCAGCAGCCCCCGGGACAGGGGGCTGCTGGACACTGAAGCTTTCTTT
cdr3_aa: CASSPRDRGLLDTEAFF

j_call: TRBJ2-1
d_call: NA
clone_size: NA
v_call: TRBV2
cdr3_nt: TGTGCCAGCTCACGGAGCAGCTCTAAGGATGAGCAGTTCTTC
cdr3_aa: CASSRSSSKDEQFF

j_call: TRBJ1-1
d_call: NA
clone_size: NA
v_call: TRBV2
cdr3_nt: TGTGCCAGCAGGAGGACTCCCTCGGGGAACACTGAAGCTTTCTTT
cdr3_aa: CASRRTPSGNTEAFF

j_call: TRBJ2-2
d_call: NA
clone_size: NA
v_call: TRBV2
cdr3_nt: TGTGCCAGCAGTCCGAGCGAGTTCGCGAACACCGGGGAGCTGTTTTTT
cdr3_aa: CASSPSEFANTGELFF

j_call: TRBJ2-1
d_call: TRBD2
clone_size: NA
v_call: TRBV4-1
cdr3_nt: TGCGCCAGCAGCCAACCTAGAGCGGGGGGCCCCTACAATGAGCAGTTCTTC
cdr3_aa: CASSQPRAGGPYNEQFF

j_call: TRBJ2-5
d_call: TRBD1
clone_size: NA
v_call: TRBV6-6
cdr3_nt: TGTGCCAGCAGTCCCCGGACAGGCGAATATCTACAAGAGACCCAGTACTTC
cdr3_aa: CASSPRTGEYLQETQYF

j_call: TRBJ1-3
d_call: TRBD1
clone_size: NA
v_call: TRBV7-9
cdr3_nt: TGTGCCAGCAGCACGGACAGGGCACGAGGAAACACCATATATTTT
cdr3_aa: CASSTDRARGNTIYF

j_call: TRBJ2-3
d_call: NA
clone_size: few
v_call: TRBV2
cdr3_nt: TGTGCCAGCAGCCAGGACTCTCACACAGATACGCAGTATTTT
cdr3_aa: CASSQDSHTDTQYF

j_call: TRBJ1-3
d_call: TRBD1
clone_size: NA
v_call: TRBV6-6
cdr3_nt: TGTGCCAGCAGTTACTCGACTCAGGGGGCCGGAAACACCATATATTTT
cdr3_aa: CASSYSTQGAGNTIYF

j_call: TRBJ2-3
d_call: TRBD2
clone_size: NA
v_call: TRBV2
cdr3_nt: TGTGCCAGCACTCAAGAGCGGGGGGGCCAAGATACGCAGTATTTT
cdr3_aa: CASTQERGGQDTQYF

j_call: TRBJ2-7
d_call: TRBD1
clone_size: few
v_call: TRBV2
cdr3_nt: TGTGCCAGCACCTTGGACAGGGGGGACGAGCAGTACTTC
cdr3_aa: CASTLDRGDEQYF

j_call: TRBJ1-6
d_call: TRBD1
clone_size: NA
v_call: TRBV10-3
cdr3_nt: TGTGCCATCACGGCAGGGGGTTCTTCACCCCTCCACTTT
cdr3_aa: CAITAGGSSPLHF

j_call: TRBJ2-2
d_call: TRBD1
clone_size: NA
v_call: TRBV7-2
cdr3_nt: TGTGCCAGCAGCCCCGGACAGGTCAACACCGGGGAGCTGTTTTTT
cdr3_aa: CASSPGQVNTGELFF

j_call: TRBJ1-2
d_call: NA
clone_size: NA
v_call: TRBV18
cdr3_nt: TGTGCCAGCTCACCCAGTACCGGGTTCCTAGACTATGGCTACACCTTC
cdr3_aa: CASSPSTGFLDYGYTF

j_call: TRBJ2-3
d_call: TRBD1
clone_size: once
v_call: TRBV5-8
cdr3_nt: TGTGCCAGCGTCAAGAGGGACAGGGGGCCGTCAGATACGCAGTATTTT
cdr3_aa: CASVKRDRGPSDTQYF

j_call: TRBJ2-2
d_call: NA
clone_size: NA
v_call: TRBV27
cdr3_nt: TGTGCCAGCAGTTGGGAGGATGGGGCGACCGGGGAGCTGTTTTTT
cdr3_aa: CASSWEDGATGELFF

j_call: TRBJ1-6
d_call: NA
clone_size: few
v_call: TRBV28
cdr3_nt: TGTGCCAGCAGACCTCTCCGCGGCATAATTTATTCACCCCTCCACTTT
cdr3_aa: CASRPLRGIIYSPLHF

j_call: TRBJ2-2
d_call: TRBD1
clone_size: NA
v_call: TRBV19
cdr3_nt: TGTGCCAGTAATTCTCCAGGGGGTCTTTTATCCGGGGAGCTGTTTTTT
cdr3_aa: CASNSPGGLLSGELFF

j_call: TRBJ2-2
d_call: NA
clone_size: NA
v_call: TRBV7-6
cdr3_nt: TGTGCCAGCAGCTTAGGCGGAGGTAGTTGGGGCACCGGGGAGCTGTTTTTT
cdr3_aa: CASSLGGGSWGTGELFF

j_call: TRBJ2-4
d_call: TRBD1
clone_size: NA
v_call: TRBV11-3
cdr3_nt: TGTGCCAGCAGCTTCGGGCAGGGGGCTACGCGATTAGCCAAAAACATTCAGTACTTC
cdr3_aa: CASSFGQGATRLAKNIQYF

j_call: TRBJ2-7
d_call: NA
clone_size: once
v_call: TRBV7-2
cdr3_nt: TGTGCCAGCAGCCCCCGACTAGGTTTCAACTCCTACGAGCAGTACTTC
cdr3_aa: CASSPRLGFNSYEQYF

j_call: TRBJ1-6
d_call: NA
clone_size: NA
v_call: TRBV5-1
cdr3_nt: TGCGCCAGCAGCTTATCGACGGGGGATTCACCCCTCCACTTT
cdr3_aa: CASSLSTGDSPLHF

j_call: TRBJ1-1
d_call: NA
clone_size: few
v_call: TRBV27
cdr3_nt: TGTGCCAGCAGTCCCCCGGGGGGGACTGAAGCTTTCTTT
cdr3_aa: CASSPPGGTEAFF

j_call: TRBJ1-6
d_call: NA
clone_size: NA
v_call: TRBV9
cdr3_nt: TGTGCCAGCAGCGTAGTCGGTGGAGATTCACCCCTCCACTTT
cdr3_aa: CASSVVGGDSPLHF

j_call: TRBJ1-2
d_call: NA
clone_size: NA
v_call: TRBV4-3
cdr3_nt: TGCGCCAGCAGCCAACTTCAGGGAACCTCGCATGGCTACACCTTC
cdr3_aa: CASSQLQGTSHGYTF

j_call: TRBJ1-5
d_call: NA
clone_size: NA
v_call: TRBV7-2
cdr3_nt: TGTGCCAGCAGCTACAGTGATATTAGCAATCAGCCCCAGCATTTT
cdr3_aa: CASSYSDISNQPQHF

j_call: TRBJ2-7
d_call: TRBD1
clone_size: once
v_call: TRBV12-5
cdr3_nt: TGTGCTAGTGGTTTGGACAGGGGCTCCTACGAGCAGTACTTC
cdr3_aa: CASGLDRGSYEQYF

j_call: TRBJ2-2
d_call: TRBD2
clone_size: NA
v_call: TRBV30
cdr3_nt: TGTGCCTGGAAGCCCACTAGCGGGGGGGCCGTCCGTTTTGCCGGGGAGCTGTTTTTT
cdr3_aa: CAWKPTSGGAVRFAGELFF

j_call: TRBJ2-7
d_call: NA
clone_size: NA
v_call: TRBV5-1
cdr3_nt: TGCGCCAGCAGCTCCCTGGGGAGTCAAGAATACGAGCAGTACTTC
cdr3_aa: CASSSLGSQEYEQYF

j_call: TRBJ2-3
d_call: NA
clone_size: once
v_call: TRBV5-5
cdr3_nt: TGTGCCAGCAGCATCCCGGGGGCAGATACGCAGTATTTT
cdr3_aa: CASSIPGADTQYF

j_call: TRBJ1-1
d_call: NA
clone_size: once
v_call: TRBV6-2/TRBV6-3
cdr3_nt: TGTGCCAGCAGTCGCTCCCTAGGGAACACTGAAGCTTTCTTT
cdr3_aa: CASSRSLGNTEAFF

j_call: TRBJ1-2
d_call: TRBD1
clone_size: NA
v_call: TRBV4-1
cdr3_nt: TGCGCCTCACAGGGGGGGAACTATGGCTACACCTTC
cdr3_aa: CASQGGNYGYTF

j_call: TRBJ2-7
d_call: NA
clone_size: NA
v_call: TRBV7-9
cdr3_nt: TGTGCCAGCAGCTTATTGCCAGGGCACTACGAGCAGTACTTC
cdr3_aa: CASSLLPGHYEQYF

j_call: TRBJ1-5
d_call: TRBD1
clone_size: NA
v_call: TRBV7-2
cdr3_nt: TGTGCCAGCAATTGGGGGGACAGGGGGGCCAATCAGCCCCAGCATTTT
cdr3_aa: CASNWGDRGANQPQHF

j_call: TRBJ1-5
d_call: TRBD1
clone_size: NA
v_call: TRBV4-1
cdr3_nt: TGCGCCAGCAGCCAAGCTACAGGGGCCGGCAATCAGCCCCAGCATTTT
cdr3_aa: CASSQATGAGNQPQHF

j_call: TRBJ2-1
d_call: TRBD2
clone_size: few
v_call: TRBV6-1
cdr3_nt: TGTGCCAGCAGTGACACTAGCGGGGCCGATGAGCAGTTCTTC
cdr3_aa: CASSDTSGADEQFF

j_call: TRBJ2-1
d_call: TRBD2
clone_size: NA
v_call: TRBV5-1
cdr3_nt: TGCGCCAGCAGCTGGGGGACTAGTTATCCAAATCAAAGCTCCTACAATGAGCAGTTCTTC
cdr3_aa: CASSWGTSYPNQSSYNEQFF

j_call: TRBJ1-2
d_call: TRBD1
clone_size: NA
v_call: TRBV5-1
cdr3_nt: TGCGCCAGCCAAGGCCGGGACAGTGCTTATGGCTACACCTTC
cdr3_aa: CASQGRDSAYGYTF

j_call: TRBJ1-6
d_call: TRBD1
clone_size: NA
v_call: TRBV7-2
cdr3_nt: TGTGCCAGCAGCCCGACAGGGTGGGGTTCACCCCTCCACTTT
cdr3_aa: CASSPTGWGSPLHF

j_call: TRBJ1-2
d_call: NA
clone_size: NA
v_call: TRBV4-1
cdr3_nt: TGCGCCAGCAGCCAAGATAACGGGGATTCCTATGGCTACACCTTC
cdr3_aa: CASSQDNGDSYGYTF

j_call: TRBJ2-1
d_call: NA
clone_size: NA
v_call: TRBV7-2
cdr3_nt: TGTGCCAGCAGCCGTGGACAGTTCAATGAGCAGTTCTTC
cdr3_aa: CASSRGQFNEQFF

j_call: TRBJ2-7
d_call: NA
clone_size: NA
v_call: TRBV4-3
cdr3_nt: TGCGCCAGCAGCCAAAACAGGTTGTCCGAGCAGTACTTC
cdr3_aa: CASSQNRLSEQYF

j_call: TRBJ1-1
d_call: TRBD1
clone_size: NA
v_call: TRBV5-4
cdr3_nt: TGTGCCAGCAGCTGGGGACAGGGGAACACTGAAGCTTTCTTT
cdr3_aa: CASSWGQGNTEAFF

j_call: TRBJ2-1
d_call: NA
clone_size: NA
v_call: TRBV12-5
cdr3_nt: TGTGCTAGTGGTTTTCGTGAGCAGTTCTTC
cdr3_aa: CASGFREQFF

j_call: TRBJ2-1
d_call: NA
clone_size: NA
v_call: TRBV11-2
cdr3_nt: TGTGCCAGCAGCTTACCCCCGCTGCGCTCCTACAATGAGCAGTTCTTC
cdr3_aa: CASSLPPLRSYNEQFF